The 32 T cell receptor beta chains reported below all come from one sample, sequenced in a study of blood T cell repertoires in COVID-19. TCRdb's table, derived via immunoSEQ multiplex PCR, lists solely in-frame clones and lacks some. The sample lists 150,000 to 200,000 clones, approximately 87% occurring once. The sequenced material came from peripheral blood. The receptors derive from a woman between 65 and 79 years old with COVID-19, enrolled during active disease.

This clone was recorded once. The gene calls are TRBV5-1 and TRBJ2-2, with D maybe TRBD2 (7 bases). CDR3 length equals 15 residues. Trimming removed 6 bases at V and 3 bases at J, with 15 bases between. Germline V gene lookup returns CDR1 SGHRS and CDR2 YFSETQ. CDR3 in amino acids: CASTLGGAYTGELFF. DNA for the CDR3: TGCGCCAGCACCCTGGGGGGGGCCTACACCGGGGAGCTGTTTTTT.

This chain links TRBV24-1 with TRBJ1-2; D not resolved. The CDR3 consists of 14 residues. Trimming shortened V by 5 bases and J by 3 bases, and 12 bases separated the two germline ends. From germline, CDR1 is KGHDR and CDR2 SFDVKD. Here the CDR3 reads CATSVAGIDYGYTF. CDR3 coding DNA: TGTGCCACCAGTGTCGCGGGAATAGACTATGGCTACACCTTC.

V and J are TRBV30 and TRBJ1-1, with 7 bases fitting TRBD1. CDR3 length equals 13 residues. V lost 3 bases, J lost 5 bases, and 6 bases stayed unmatched. Germline V lookup: CDR1 GTSNPN, CDR2 SVGIG (reference sequence). The CDR3 bases are TGTGCCTGGAGGACAGGGTTTGGGACTGAAGCTTTCTTT. Translating gives CAWRTGFGTEAFF.

This clone was detected only a few times. V gene TRBV5-5 combines with J gene TRBJ2-6; 8 positions match TRBD2. Germline V gene data show CDR1 as SGHKS and CDR2 as YYEKEE (reference sequence). This CDR3 comprises 18 residues. V was pared by 4 bases and J by 0 bases, with 9 bases of the junction left unmatched. The CDR3 reads CASSPGGSSLSGANVLTF. DNA of the CDR3: TGTGCCAGCAGCCCGGGGGGGTCCTCCCTCTCTGGGGCCAACGTCCTGACTTTC.

This clone was recorded only once. This chain joins TRBV14 and TRBJ2-7; D gene ambiguous. V lost 1 base and J 4 bases, leaving 8 bases between the germline ends. Per the germline V gene, CDR1 is SGHDN and CDR2 is FVKESK. CDR3 length: 13 residues. DNA of the CDR3: TGTGCCAGCAGCCAAGGAAGCTCTTACGAGCAGTACTTC. It codes for CASSQGSSYEQYF. Filled out from reference TRBV14 and TRBJ2-7, the complete variable domain reads EAGVTQFPSHSVIEKGQTVTLRCDPISGHDNLYWYRRVMGKEIKFLLHFVKESKQDESGMPNNRFLAERTGGTYSTLKVQPAELEDSGVYFCASSQGSSYEQYFGPGTRLTVT.

This chain connects TRBV6-1 to TRBJ1-2; no clear D. V dropped 2 bases and J dropped 6 bases, with 4 bases sitting between them. The CDR3 is made up of 11 amino acids. The V gene's germline CDR1 is MNHNS and CDR2 SASEGT. CDR3 bases: TGTGCCAGCAGTGAAATAGATGGCTACACCTTC. Its protein is CASSEIDGYTF.

This clone was recorded a few times. The chain joins TRBV5-1 to TRBJ2-7; 7 nucleotides align to TRBD1. Unmatched junction bases numbered 4, after V lost 4 bases and J lost 0 bases. CDR3 length equals 14 residues. Looked up from germline, CDR1 is SGHRS and CDR2 is YFSETQ. CDR3: CASSLGTVSYEQYF. CDR3 DNA: TGCGCCAGCAGCCTAGGGACAGTCTCCTACGAGCAGTACTTC.

The CDR3 nucleotides read TGCGCCAGCAGCTTGGCCGGGACAGAAGCTAACTATGGCTACACCTTC. Amino acid sequence: CASSLAGTEANYGYTF. This chain uses TRBV5-1 with TRBJ1-2; 7 nucleotides agree with TRBD1. The germline gives CDR1 SGHRS, CDR2 YFSETQ. Trimming cost V 0 bases and J 0 bases; bases outside gene matches: 5. The CDR3 is 16 residues long. The whole variable domain, filled in from reference TRBV5-1 and TRBJ1-2, reads KAGVTQTPRYLIKTRGQQVTLSCSPISGHRSVSWYQQTPGQGLQFLFEYFSETQRNKGNFPGRFSGRQFSNSRSEMNVSTLELGDSALYLCASSLAGTEANYGYTFGSGTRLTVV.

The chain employs TRBV18 and TRBJ1-1, with 8 bases aligning to TRBD1. CDR3 length equals 14 residues. Germline V gene data show CDR1 as KGHSH and CDR2 as LQKENI. Trimming at V came to 3 bases and at J to 4 bases, leaving 4 bases not matched to a gene. This chain's CDR3 is CASSPTGEGTEAFF. In DNA, the CDR3 is TGTGCCAGCTCACCGACAGGGGAGGGCACTGAAGCTTTCTTT.

The table lists this clone with a few counts. The chain has TRBV7-2 and TRBJ1-3; 7 bases fit TRBD1. The trim removed 5 bases at V and 4 bases at J, leaving 11 bases unmatched. The CDR3 contains 16 residues. CDR1 and CDR2 (germline): SGHTA, FQGNSA. In nucleotides, the CDR3 is TGTGCCAGCAGCCTCCTTGAGGGGGCTCGAGGAAACACCATATATTTT. Its translation is CASSLLEGARGNTIYF. The full variable domain, with the rest looked up from reference TRBV7-2 and TRBJ1-3, is GAGVSQSPSNKVTEKGKDVELRCDPISGHTALYWYRQSLGQGLEFLIYFQGNSAPDKSGLPSDRFSAERTGGSVSTLTIQRTQQEDSAVYLCASSLLEGARGNTIYFGEGSWLTVV.

This clone was counted once. The J gene is TRBJ1-1, the V gene TRBV6-1; tentatively, D is TRBD1 (6 bases). V lost 3 bases, J lost 3 bases, and 11 bases lay in between. The CDR3 spans 14 residues. Germline lookup yields CDR1 MNHNS and CDR2 SASEGT. The CDR3 here is CASSEVGQYTEAFF. In DNA form, the CDR3 reads TGTGCCAGCAGTGAGGTTGGACAGTACACTGAAGCTTTCTTT.

The chain joins TRBV28 to TRBJ2-4; D is possibly TRBD2 (6 bases). V was trimmed by 3 bases and J by 0 bases, leaving 18 bases between them. Germline lookup yields CDR1 MDHEN and CDR2 SYDVKM. The CDR3 has 18 amino acids. The CDR3 nucleotides read TGTGCCAGCAGTTTTGGCCTAGCGATTGATCTAGCCAAAAACATTCAGTACTTC. Its translation is CASSFGLAIDLAKNIQYF.

The chain combines TRBV6-5 with TRBJ1-2, with TRBD1 as a possible D gene (6 bases). The V gene's germline CDR1 is MNHEY and CDR2 SVGAGI. The CDR3 has 15 residues. Between the trimmed V and J ends, which lost 6 bases and 5 bases, there was a span of 19 bases. CDR3 DNA: TGTGCCAGCAGAACGGGCGGGGGCGAATTTTATGGCTACACCTTC. Its protein is CASRTGGGEFYGYTF.

V usage is TRBV5-6 and J usage is TRBJ2-1, with TRBD1 identical over 8 bases. The length of the CDR3 is 15 residues. Trimming took 3 bases from V and 4 from J; bases not matched to a gene: 6. Germline values: CDR1 SGHDT, CDR2 YYEEEE. CDR3 region: CASSYRDRPYNEQFF. DNA of the CDR3: TGTGCCAGCAGCTACCGGGACAGGCCTTACAATGAGCAGTTCTTC.

V usage is TRBV9 and J usage is TRBJ1-3; TRBD1 aligns across 8 bases. Looked up from germline, CDR1 is SGDLS and CDR2 is YYNGEE. The CDR3 is 14 amino acids. Trimming cost V 4 bases and J 8 bases; bases outside gene matches: 8. CDR3 sequence reads: CASSRGTGRDTIYF. CDR3 nucleotides: TGTGCCAGCAGCAGAGGGACAGGCAGGGACACCATATATTTT.

The chain couples TRBV6-1 to TRBJ2-3; D not certain. This CDR3 is built from 15 residues. Trimming removed 2 bases at V and 6 bases at J, with 15 bases between. Germline V gene lookup returns CDR1 MNHNS and CDR2 SASEGT. CDR3 loop: CASSEQVGFIDTQYF. CDR3 DNA: TGTGCCAGCAGTGAACAAGTCGGGTTCATCGATACGCAGTATTTT.

The rearrangement joins TRBV10-2 to TRBJ1-1; 7 bases are a match to TRBD1. V shed 2 bases and J 8 bases; nucleotides not matched to a gene: 8. The CDR3 loop spans 14 amino acids. Germline lookup yields CDR1 WSHSY and CDR2 SAAADI. The CDR3 DNA sequence: TGCGCCAGCAGTGAGCCCGGACAGGCTAAAGAAGCTTTCTTT. It specifies CASSEPGQAKEAFF.

Notes on this clone: The sample contains more than one DNA sequence encoding this CDR3. This CDR3 is CASSLGGSGNTIYF. The CDR3 DNA follows: TGCGCCAGCAGCCTCGGAGGGTCTGGAAACACCATATATTTT. The V gene is TRBV5-1, the J gene TRBJ1-3; no clear D. This CDR3 spans 14 amino acids. The germline V and J ends were trimmed by 4 bases and 1 base, with 9 bases remaining between them. CDR1 and CDR2 from the germline V gene are SGHRS and YFSETQ.

The chain carries TRBV7-9 and TRBJ2-2; 7 bases fit TRBD1. Germline CDR1 and CDR2: SEHNR and FQNEAQ (reference sequence). V shed 1 base and J 3 bases; nucleotides not matched to a gene: 2. The CDR3 runs 15 residues. The CDR3 is CASSLGQGDTGELFF. The CDR3 DNA reads as TGTGCCAGCAGCTTAGGACAGGGTGACACCGGGGAGCTGTTTTTT.

The chain links TRBV5-1 to TRBJ1-4, with a possible D match to TRBD1 (5 bases). From germline, CDR1 is SGHRS and CDR2 YFSETQ. This CDR3 has 14 amino acids. With 5 bases removed from V and 5 bases from J, the gap between germline ends came to 13 bases. CDR3 nucleotide sequence: TGCGCCAGCAGGCGGGGCACGTCGAATGAAAAACTGTTTTTT. Its protein is CASRRGTSNEKLFF. The full variable domain, with the rest looked up from reference TRBV5-1 and TRBJ1-4, is KAGVTQTPRYLIKTRGQQVTLSCSPISGHRSVSWYQQTPGQGLQFLFEYFSETQRNKGNFPGRFSGRQFSNSRSEMNVSTLELGDSALYLCASRRGTSNEKLFFGSGTQLSVL.

The chain recombines TRBV14 with TRBJ2-7; no clear D. V was clipped by 3 bases and J by 7 bases, with 10 bases between them. This CDR3 region has 12 residues. Germline V gene lookup returns CDR1 SGHDN and CDR2 FVKESK. The CDR3 DNA is TGTGCCAGCAGCCACCCTTCCCTGGAGCAGTACTTC. Translated: CASSHPSLEQYF.

A remark on this clone: A junction boundary mismatches the germline segment, possibly from a read error. CDR3 coding DNA: TGTGCCAGCAGAGAAGAGAGCTCCTATAATTCACCCCTCCACTTT. Its protein is CASREESSYNSPLHF. The chain joins TRBV2 to TRBJ1-6; D call uncertain. Germline V gene data show CDR1 as SNHLY and CDR2 as FYNNEI. The CDR3 contains 15 residues.

The CDR3 here is CASSPRTSSYEQYF. DNA of the CDR3: TGTGCCAGCAGCCCCCGGACAAGCTCCTACGAGCAGTACTTC. The rearrangement uses TRBV7-8 and TRBJ2-7; the D gene is possibly TRBD1 (5 bases). From germline, CDR1 is SGHVS and CDR2 FQNEAQ. Trimming shortened V by 5 bases and J by 0 bases, and 11 bases separated the two germline ends. The CDR3 totals 14 residues. Complete variable domain (other parts from reference TRBV7-8 and TRBJ2-7): GAGVSQSPRYKVAKRGQDVALRCDPISGHVSLFWYQQALGQGPEFLTYFQNEAQLDKSGLPSDRFFAERPEGSVSTLKIQRTQQEDSAVYLCASSPRTSSYEQYFGPGTRLTVT.

The rearrangement uses TRBV20-1 and TRBJ2-3; perhaps TRBD1 as D (5 bases). This CDR3 comprises 13 residues. Germline V gene lookup returns CDR1 DFQATT and CDR2 SNEGSKA (reference sequence). V lost 3 bases, J lost 12 bases, and 19 bases lay in between. The CDR3 DNA sequence: TGCAGTGCTAGTCTGCAGGGTATACCTTCCCAGTATTTT. It encodes CSASLQGIPSQYF.

The chain employs TRBV5-1 and TRBJ1-1; tentatively, D is TRBD1 (5 bases). The CDR3 loop spans 14 amino acids. Trimming stripped 2 bases from V and 5 bases from J, with 13 bases between. Germline values: CDR1 SGHRS, CDR2 YFSETQ. CDR3 coding DNA: TGCGCCAGCAGCTTTCCGGGGGAAGGGACTGAAGCTTTCTTT. Protein product: CASSFPGEGTEAFF.

This chain links TRBV28 with TRBJ1-4, with D maybe TRBD1 (5 bases). Trimming pared 5 bases from V and 2 bases from J, leaving 9 bases between. The germline V gene has CDR1 MDHEN and CDR2 SYDVKM. This CDR3 contains 14 residues. In nucleotides, the CDR3 is TGTGCCAGCAGTCCGGGGGGGACTAATGAAAAACTGTTTTTT. The encoded protein is CASSPGGTNEKLFF.

This clone occurred a few times. This chain's CDR3 is CASSELAGGLGNEQFF. The CDR3 DNA reads TGTGCCAGCAGTGAACTAGCGGGGGGACTTGGGAATGAGCAGTTCTTC. V gene TRBV6-4 combines with J gene TRBJ2-1; 12 nucleotides align to TRBD2. The V gene end was trimmed by 3 bases and the J gene end by 7 bases; junction bases not matched to a gene: 7. The germline V gene encodes CDR1 MRHNA and CDR2 SNTAGT. The CDR3 consists of 16 residues.

The J gene is TRBJ1-4, the V gene TRBV5-1, with 8 bases identical to TRBD1. The CDR3 contains 17 residues. CDR1 and CDR2 from the germline V gene are SGHRS and YFSETQ. Trimming took 0 bases from V and 7 from J; bases not matched to a gene: 11. Written as DNA, the CDR3 is TGCGCCAGCAGCTTGGCCGGGACAGGAGGAGGAGGTGAAAAACTGTTTTTT. It yields the protein CASSLAGTGGGGEKLFF.

The CDR3 DNA is TGTGCCAGCAGCTCCCAGGGACAGGCATCATCTGGAAACACCATATATTTT. Amino acid sequence: CASSSQGQASSGNTIYF. V gene TRBV9 combines with J gene TRBJ1-3, with 8 nucleotides matching TRBD1. V lost 4 bases, J lost 1 base, and 10 bases stayed unmatched. CDR1 is SGDLS, CDR2 YYNGEE, per germline. The CDR3 sequence is 17 residues long. The full variable domain, rest sourced from reference TRBV9 and TRBJ1-3, is DSGVTQTPKHLITATGQRVTLRCSPRSGDLSVYWYQQSLDQGLQFLIQYYNGEERAKGNILERFSAQQFPDLHSELNLSSLELGDSALYFCASSSQGQASSGNTIYFGEGSWLTVV.

The chain carries TRBV18 and TRBJ2-1; TRBD2 aligns across 8 bases. This CDR3 comprises 14 residues. The J segment lost 3 bases and the V segment lost 6 bases, leaving 4 bases of the junction unmatched. Germline V lookup: CDR1 KGHSH, CDR2 LQKENI. In DNA form, the CDR3 reads TGTGCCAGCTCCACGGGGGGGGTCTACAATGAGCAGTTCTTC. Its translation: CASSTGGVYNEQFF.

The rearrangement uses TRBV19 and TRBJ1-3, with 8 bases fitting TRBD1. V dropped 5 bases and J dropped 3; count of bases not matched to a gene: 6. This CDR3 contains 15 residues. Looked up from germline, CDR1 is LNHDA and CDR2 is SQIVND (reference sequence). The CDR3: CASSSGQVLGNTIYF. The CDR3 coding sequence is TGTGCCAGTAGTTCGGGACAGGTCCTTGGAAACACCATATATTTT.

This clone has only one observation. In DNA form, the CDR3 reads TGCGCCAGCAGCATATATAGGGGGACAGCTGAGAATGAAAAACTGTTTTTT. This gives the protein CASSIYRGTAENEKLFF. V gene TRBV5-1 combines with J gene TRBJ1-4; 7 bases fit TRBD1. V lost 4 bases, J lost 5 bases, and 14 bases stayed unmatched. The CDR3 has 17 amino acids. Germline V gene data show CDR1 as SGHRS and CDR2 as YFSETQ. The full variable domain, completed using reference TRBV5-1 and TRBJ1-4, is KAGVTQTPRYLIKTRGQQVTLSCSPISGHRSVSWYQQTPGQGLQFLFEYFSETQRNKGNFPGRFSGRQFSNSRSEMNVSTLELGDSALYLCASSIYRGTAENEKLFFGSGTQLSVL.